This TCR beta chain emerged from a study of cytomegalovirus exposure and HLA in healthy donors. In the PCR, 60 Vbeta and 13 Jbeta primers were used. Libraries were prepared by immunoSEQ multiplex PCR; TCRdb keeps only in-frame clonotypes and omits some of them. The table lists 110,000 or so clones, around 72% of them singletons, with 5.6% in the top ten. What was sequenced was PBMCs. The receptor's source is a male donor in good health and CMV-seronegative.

CDR3 sequence (DNA): TGCGCCAGCAGCCGGGGGAGCGGGATGGAGCGGGGCCAAGAGACCCAGTACTTC. This codes for CASSRGSGMERGQETQYF. The rearrangement joins TRBV4-1 to TRBJ2-5; 7 nucleotides match TRBD2. Germline V gene sequence: CDR1 MGHRA, CDR2 YSYEKL. The trim removed 4 bases at V and 1 base at J, leaving 15 bases unmatched. CDR3 length equals 18 residues.